The source of this TCR beta chain is a study of human T cells and chemical hapten exposure. Study overall: The upper back received 0.01% DPC by patch testing, with results read at 6 days.

Whole-study results and caveats: The number of TCRs over 1 in 1000 frequency stayed unchanged after DPC. Expanded TCRs were compared with controls, and the expanded TCRs formed significantly more large CDR3 similarity clusters.

Specified time point: pre-sensitization, week 0. Treatment: therapeutic diphenylcyclopropenone sensitization with weekly scalp DPC. This clonotype has ten or more counts. Antigen specificity is unknown. In the original analysis: Sampled TCR counts reached a median of roughly 100,000 per sample, with values ranging from roughly 20,000 to 750,000. A single record per CDR3 protein comes from TCRdb applying MiXCR to the RACE reads. The V and J calls follow TCRdb's processing rather than the paper's. Of around 380,000 distinct CDR3 sequences listed, about 5% were seen once; the top ten hold under 9.5%. CDR1 is SGHTA, CDR2 FQGNSA, per germline. This CDR3 region has 15 residues. With V trimmed by 2 bases and J by 4 bases, 5 bases remained unmatched.

This chain uses TRBV7-2 with TRBJ2-1, with 7 bases identical to TRBD2. Source: whole blood, taken in connection with sensitization to the hapten diphenylcyclopropenone (DPC). The sequence derives from a woman younger than 30 with alopecia areata. Some clones in this sample may be carry-over from other donors' samples. CDR3 coding DNA: TGTGCCAGCAGCTTAACCTCTAGCGGATACAATGAGCAGTTCTTC. Translation: CASSLTSSGYNEQFF. Supplemented by reference TRBV7-2 and TRBJ2-1, the full variable domain reads GAGVSQSPSNKVTEKGKDVELRCDPISGHTALYWYRQSLGQGLEFLIYFQGNSAPDKSGLPSDRFSAERTGGSVSTLTIQRTQQEDSAVYLCASSLTSSGYNEQFFGPGTRLTVL.